This T cell receptor (beta chain) was sequenced in a study of shared clonotypes between healthy human individuals. For the study at large: With ages of 18 to 49, the donors were two women and a few men. General study points: About 5.2% was the fraction of naive CD4 clonotypes found shared across a handful of donors. On the whole, naive subsets had larger estimated richness than memory subsets had.

A remark on this clone: The antigen remains undetermined.

The run depth of the assay was deep. Clones were sequenced by immunoSEQ multiplex PCR, and TCRdb holds only the in-frame ones, with some missing. The data hold about 330,000 clones, with around 87% observed a single time. From germline, CDR1 is MNHEY and CDR2 SVGAGI. Trimming pared 4 bases from V and 6 bases from J, leaving 16 bases between. The CDR3 length is 15 residues. This chain connects TRBV6-5 to TRBJ2-1; D perhaps matches TRBD1 (6 bases). Sequenced: memory CD8+ T cells sorted from blood. Indicated subset: CD45RO+ cells pooled with CCR7-negative TemRA cells. This clonotype originated in a man aged 18 to 29 in good health. Written as DNA, the CDR3 is TGTGCCAGCAGTTCAACGACAGGCAACTTCAATGAGCAGTTCTTC. Protein: CASSSTTGNFNEQFF.